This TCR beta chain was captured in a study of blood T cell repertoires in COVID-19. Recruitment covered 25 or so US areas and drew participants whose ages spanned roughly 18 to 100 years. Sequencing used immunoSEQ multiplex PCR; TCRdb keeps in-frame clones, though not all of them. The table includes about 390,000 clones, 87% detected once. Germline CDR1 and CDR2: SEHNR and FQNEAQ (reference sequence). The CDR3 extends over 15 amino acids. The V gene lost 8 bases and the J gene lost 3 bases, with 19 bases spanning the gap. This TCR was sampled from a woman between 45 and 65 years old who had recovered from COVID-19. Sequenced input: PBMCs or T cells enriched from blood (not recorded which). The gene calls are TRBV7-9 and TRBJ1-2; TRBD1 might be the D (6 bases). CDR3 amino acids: CASRQAGGADYGYTF. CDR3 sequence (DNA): TGTGCCAGCCGTCAGGCGGGGGGCGCAGACTATGGCTACACCTTC.